The TCR beta chain under discussion was sequenced for a study of control samples from healthy donors and cancer patients. Repertoires were generated with immunoSEQ multiplex PCR, while TCRdb's copy carries only in-frame clones and drops some. The sample consists of 120,000 or so clones, 85% to 95% of them appearing once. The sample comprised blood. This receptor was taken from a man aged 30 to 45 in good health.

CDR3 nucleotide sequence: TGTGCCAGCAGCCAATTTCTCGACAGCCCGTTCTATGGCTACACCTTC. This codes for CASSQFLDSPFYGYTF. The chain carries TRBV3-1 (or the pseudogene TRBV3-2) and TRBJ1-2; weak D call: TRBD1 (5 bases). V was trimmed by 2 bases and J by 4 bases, leaving 17 bases between them. Germline V gene data show CDR1 as LGHDT and CDR2 as YNNKEL (reference sequence). CDR3 length equals 16 residues.